This T cell receptor beta chain appears in the sequencing data of a study of shared clonotypes between healthy human individuals. The CDR3 length is 17 residues. Germline V CDR1 and CDR2: SQVTM, ANQGSEA. The V segment lost 3 bases and the J segment 1 base; nucleotides outside the gene matches: 11. Clones were read by immunoSEQ multiplex PCR, and TCRdb kept only the in-frame ones, dropping some. Of about 95,000 clones in the sample, about two thirds were seen once. Sequenced material: memory CD8+ T cells sorted from blood. Stated subset: CD45RO+ cells pooled with CCR7-negative TemRA cells. The sequence derives from a man aged 30 to 45 in good health. V is TRBV29-1 and J is TRBJ2-5; 10 positions agree with TRBD1. The CDR3: CSVDGTGELRGQETQYF. CDR3 sequence (DNA): TGCAGCGTTGATGGGACAGGGGAGTTAAGAGGCCAAGAGACCCAGTACTTC.